A selection of T cell receptor beta chains follows, all from one sample in a study of blood T cells in healthy people across ages. TCRdb used MiXCR to reprocess the 5' RACE reads, holding one entry per CDR3 protein. Of roughly 500,000 distinct CDR3 sequences detected, 25% to 30% appear once; the ten largest clones hold approximately 17%. The sample consisted of blood. The receptors derive from a woman in her seventies in good health. Each CDR3 is given without its conserved first and last residue. Fields, in order: D gene, J gene, clone size, V gene, CDR3 protein. The D gene is left open where the match is weak. Rows give clone size only sometimes, using once, few, many, or a class for an expanded clone.

>NA|TRBJ2-4|NA|TRBV6-6
ASRRQESNIQY
>TRBD1|TRBJ2-7|few|TRBV5-1
ASSWTGSEQY
>NA|TRBJ1-4|many|TRBV4-2
ASSQDLTSNEKLF
>NA|TRBJ2-7|NA|TRBV7-9
ASSFGESNEQY
>NA|TRBJ2-5|few|TRBV9
ASSVRGEEETQY
>NA|TRBJ1-2|many|TRBV29-1
SVEAPDRDRPGYT
>NA|TRBJ1-1|NA|TRBV6-2/TRBV6-3
ASSETGRRAEAF
>TRBD2|TRBJ2-4|few|TRBV3-1
ASSQLRLAETNIQY
>NA|TRBJ1-1|NA|TRBV4-1
ASSPGGSRGDTEAF
>NA|TRBJ2-7|few|TRBV9
ASSANRPSSKQY
>NA|TRBJ1-1|few|TRBV5-1
ASSWHAGFTEAF
>TRBD2|TRBJ2-1|few|TRBV29-1
SVEDSRGASYNEQF
>NA|TRBJ2-1|many|TRBV7-3
ASSMNRDHNEQF
>NA|TRBJ1-6|NA|TRBV4-3
ASSQESFNSPLH
>NA|TRBJ2-3|many|TRBV29-1
SVEEGSDTQY
>NA|TRBJ1-1|NA|TRBV5-5
ASSLMGPRDGGEAF
>NA|TRBJ1-4|few|TRBV7-2
ASSPNQGLGGEKLF
>TRBD1|TRBJ1-5|NA|TRBV20-1
SASLQGARQPQH